The text below deals with one TCR beta chain. This clonotype was seen repeatedly, ten times or more. Its cognate antigen has yet to be identified. No quality values exist for individual bases; no much larger clone is one base distant. The entry originates in a study of T cells of healthy individuals (dated by TCRdb to 2017 to 2018). To prepare the library, 5' RACE was applied. TCRdb records Illumina MiSeq as the sequencer. Using fastp at Q25 and MiXCR, TCRdb reprocessed the public reads and kept productive beta chains. CDR3 protein sequences are deduplicated, and each keeps its most common genes and DNA. A total of around 90,000 distinct CDR3 sequences appear in this sample, 5% of them only once. Roughly 7.1% of the sample is taken by the ten largest. Trimming removed 4 bases from V and 5 bases from J; the gene matches leave 15 bases unexplained. CDR1 and CDR2 (SGHRS, YFSETQ) derive from the germline V gene. Including the terminal cysteine and phenylalanine, the CDR3 comprises 18 residues. The only DNA kept is the CDR3, 54 bases in frame from the first base.

The TCR originated in a female donor in good health. This receptor chain uses TRBV5-1 and TRBJ2-3, with 11 bases aligning to TRBD1. In nucleotide form, the sequence is TGCGCCAGCAGCAGGACCCCCGGGACAGGGGGGGGAAGAGATACGCAGTATTTT. This is translated as CASSRTPGTGGGRDTQYF.